Following are 29 T cell receptor beta chains from one sample sequenced in a study of T cells expressing NK-cell markers. TCRdb re-analyzed the 5' RACE reads; it lists each CDR3 protein once, without DNA. This sample contains tens of thousands of distinct CDR3 sequences. The sample consisted of blood T cells: a sorted CD56 or NKG2C T cell subset, CD4+ or CD8+ T cells, or bulk PBMC T cells (not recorded which). The receptors were sampled from a woman aged 18-70 years in good health.

The V call is TRBV7-9, the J call TRBJ1-1; TCRdb gives TRBD1 as the D gene, but with no DNA this cannot be confirmed. The CDR3 sequence is 13 residues long. Germline V lookup: CDR1 SEHNR, CDR2 FQNEAQ (reference sequence). The CDR3 here is CASSPGGRAEAFF.

The rearrangement joins TRBV24-1 to TRBJ1-5. CDR3 length: 13 amino acids. The germline V gene has CDR1 KGHDR and CDR2 SFDVKD. CDR3 protein: CATSAGEGQPQHF.

The chain employs TRBV15 and TRBJ2-3; TCRdb lists TRBD2, though no DNA is available to test this call. Germline CDR1 and CDR2: LNHNV and YYDKDF (reference sequence). The CDR3 extends over 17 amino acids. The CDR3 is CATSRATDRLAGDTQYF. The full variable domain, its missing parts supplied by reference TRBV15 and TRBJ2-3, is DAMVIQNPRYQVTQFGKPVTLSCSQTLNHNVMYWYQQKSSQAPKLLFHYYDKDFNNEADTPDNFQSRRPNTSFCFLDIRSPGLGDTAMYLCATSRATDRLAGDTQYFGPGTRLTVL.

J is TRBJ2-7 and V is TRBV29-1. CDR3 length: 13 amino acids. Per germline, CDR1 SQVTM and CDR2 ANQGSEA. CDR3 protein: CSVLDRGSYEQYF.

The V and J genes are TRBV5-6 and TRBJ2-5; TCRdb names TRBD1, which stays unverified in the absence of DNA. The length of the CDR3 is 15 residues. CDR1 SGHDT and CDR2 YYEEEE come from the germline V gene. The CDR3 protein is CASSFLAGPQETQYF.

The chain recombines TRBV12-3 or TRBV12-4 with TRBJ1-1; lacking DNA, the TRBD1 call made by TCRdb goes unchecked. The CDR3 consists of 13 residues. The CDR3 protein is CASNPGYSTEAFF.

This chain connects TRBV27 to TRBJ1-5; the D call of TRBD1 rests on TCRdb alone, since no DNA is present to check it. The V gene's germline CDR1 is MNHEY and CDR2 SMNVEV (reference sequence). This CDR3 is 14 amino acids long. The CDR3: CASSFRDSNQPQHF.

This chain uses TRBV6-5 with TRBJ2-1; TCRdb's D gene call, TRBD2, goes unchecked for lack of DNA. The CDR3 runs 18 residues. Germline assignment: CDR1 MNHEY and CDR2 SVGAGI. The CDR3 region is CASSYGTSGRARYNEQFF.

This chain joins TRBV11-1 and TRBJ1-1; lacking DNA, the TRBD1 call made by TCRdb goes unchecked. CDR3 size: 19 residues. Germline V gene sequence: CDR1 SGHAT, CDR2 FQDESV (reference sequence). CDR3 region: CASSLRGGPGPRVDTEAFF.

The chain employs TRBV20-1 and TRBJ2-7; TCRdb's D call of TRBD1 is untestable without DNA. There are 14 residues in the CDR3. Germline V gives CDR1 DFQATT, CDR2 SNEGSKA (reference sequence). The CDR3 is CSATTGTEAYEQYF.

The chain links TRBV4-1 to TRBJ2-1; checking the TCRdb D call of TRBD1 is not possible without DNA. Looked up from germline, CDR1 is MGHRA and CDR2 is YSYEKL. This CDR3 has 16 residues. CDR3 region: CASSNLAGAFYNEQFF.

This chain uses TRBV21-1 with TRBJ2-7; TCRdb names TRBD1, which stays unverified in the absence of DNA. TRBV21-1 is flagged as a pseudogene. The CDR3 runs to 15 residues. CDR3 region: CASSPDREGPYEQYF.

The rearrangement joins TRBV29-1 to TRBJ2-2; the D call of TRBD1 rests on TCRdb alone, since no DNA is present to check it. Germline V CDR1 and CDR2: SQVTM, ANQGSEA. There are 12 residues in the CDR3. The CDR3 sequence is CSVPSGNGELFF.

This chain uses TRBV20-1 with TRBJ2-1; TCRdb names TRBD2, which stays unverified in the absence of DNA. The length of the CDR3 is 14 residues. Germline CDR1 and CDR2: DFQATT and SNEGSKA (reference sequence). CDR3 region: CSGGVAGGYNEQFF.

The chain employs TRBV7-9 and TRBJ2-3. Germline V gene data show CDR1 as SEHNR and CDR2 as FQNEAQ (reference sequence). The CDR3 extends over 12 amino acids. The CDR3 loop reads CASSSKTDTQYF.

The chain links TRBV28 to TRBJ2-3. Germline V gene sequence: CDR1 MDHEN, CDR2 SYDVKM. CDR3 length equals 13 residues. Here the CDR3 reads CASSFVGTDTQYF.

The chain joins TRBV20-1 to TRBJ1-1; TCRdb's D call, TRBD1, is unchecked because there is no DNA. The CDR3 length is 15 residues. Germline V gene lookup returns CDR1 DFQATT and CDR2 SNEGSKA (reference sequence). CDR3 amino acids: CSARDQDTMNTEAFF.

The CDR3 here is CASSLPPLGGDQETQYF. The chain has TRBV7-9 and TRBJ2-5; TCRdb designates TRBD2, a call that cannot be tested without DNA. This CDR3 is built from 17 residues. CDR1 and CDR2 from the germline V gene are SEHNR and FQNEAQ (reference sequence).

The chain couples TRBV7-6 to TRBJ2-7; TCRdb reports TRBD1, a call that lacks DNA to check it against. The germline gives CDR1 SGHVS, CDR2 FNYEAQ. There are 14 residues in the CDR3. The CDR3 loop is CASSQTGDLYEQYF. Full variable domain (rest looked up from reference TRBV7-6 and TRBJ2-7): GAGVSQSPRYKVTKRGQDVALRCDPISGHVSLYWYRQALGQGPEFLTYFNYEAQQDKSGLPNDRFSAERPEGSISTLTIQRTEQRDSAMYRCASSQTGDLYEQYFGPGTRLTVT.

This rearrangement joins TRBV27 to TRBJ2-1; TCRdb selects TRBD2, and the lack of DNA leaves this call unchecked. CDR1 is MNHEY and CDR2 is SMNVEV in the germline V gene (reference sequence). CDR3 size: 17 residues. This CDR3 is CASSLTRTSGRYNEQFF.

The chain has TRBV27 and TRBJ2-7; TCRdb's D gene call, TRBD2, goes unchecked for lack of DNA. Germline lookup yields CDR1 MNHEY and CDR2 SMNVEV (reference sequence). The CDR3 sequence is 14 residues long. The CDR3 spells CASSFSGGRYEQYF.

The chain combines TRBV5-4 with TRBJ2-5; TCRdb selects TRBD2, and the lack of DNA leaves this call unchecked. This CDR3 spans 18 amino acids. Germline-derived CDR1 and CDR2 are SGHNT and YYREEE (reference sequence). CDR3 loop: CASSFVGVAGGPGGTQYF.

The chain joins TRBV5-1 to TRBJ1-1; with no DNA, the TCRdb D assignment of TRBD1 cannot be verified. The germline gives CDR1 SGHRS, CDR2 YFSETQ. The CDR3 is 14 residues long. CDR3 sequence reads: CASRTGGRDTEAFF.

The rearrangement uses TRBV6-5 and TRBJ2-1. The CDR3 runs to 16 residues. Germline loops: CDR1 MNHEY, CDR2 SVGAGI. CDR3 amino acids: CASSYLFHSTYNEQFF.

The chain joins TRBV27 to TRBJ2-2. The V gene's germline CDR1 is MNHEY and CDR2 SMNVEV (reference sequence). The CDR3 spans 11 residues. CDR3 region: CASSQLGELFF.

V is TRBV3-1 and J is TRBJ2-2; TCRdb designates TRBD1, a call that cannot be tested without DNA. The CDR3 runs 16 residues. Germline lookup yields CDR1 LGHDT and CDR2 YNNKEL (reference sequence). CDR3 in amino acids: CASSQLPTGGTGELFF.

The V gene is TRBV28, the J gene TRBJ2-2; no DNA is available, so the TRBD1 call from TCRdb remains unchecked. The CDR3 length is 17 residues. Germline V gene lookup returns CDR1 MDHEN and CDR2 SYDVKM. CDR3 sequence: CASSTLRGQPSTGELFF.

The gene calls are TRBV5-1 and TRBJ1-2. CDR1 is SGHRS and CDR2 is YFSETQ in the germline V gene. The CDR3 totals 13 residues. The CDR3 loop reads CASSERQSYGYTF.

The chain combines TRBV5-5 with TRBJ2-1. Germline lookup yields CDR1 SGHKS and CDR2 YYEKEE (reference sequence). CDR3 size: 14 residues. CDR3 amino acids: CASSFDLYTDEQFF.